Described below is a single T cell receptor beta chain sequence and its context. What it binds is unknown. The data were obtained in a study of beta chain features in type 1 diabetes. Study context: The study found patients and healthy donors alike in age, gender and cell yields. Sorted cell examination encompassed 100 million to 110 million cells across all samples.

CD4+ cells of the naive, central memory, regulatory and stem cell-like memory types were sorted via CD45RO/CCR7/CD25/CD127/CD95/CD27. The isolated RNA, all of it, was reverse transcribed, so expressed TCRB transcripts were what got sequenced. Clones were read by immunoSEQ multiplex PCR, and TCRdb kept only the in-frame ones, dropping some. The sample has fewer than 450,000 clones, roughly 14% seen once; the top ten hold over 0.014%. Study-level results: Shorter TCRB CDR3s, moderately but significantly so, were found in Type 1 diabetes patients in all four CD4+ subsets. Patients' naive, central memory and regulatory TCRB repertoires appeared more alike than those of healthy donors.

V was pared by 4 bases and J by 2 bases, with 10 bases between. The V gene's germline CDR1 is SGHVT and CDR2 SQSDAQ. CDR3 length: 14 residues. This chain joins TRBV7-4 and TRBJ2-3; D perhaps matches TRBD2 (6 bases). Sequenced material: naive CD4+ T cells from blood. The clonotype originates from a woman between 18 and 29 years old with type 1 diabetes. The CDR3 loop reads CASSSRTNTDTQYF. The DNA of the CDR3 is TGTGCCAGCAGCTCCCGGACTAACACAGATACGCAGTATTTT.